This TCR beta chain was sequenced in a study of T cell responses to AZD1222 COVID-19 vaccine. V gave up 3 bases and J gave up 0 bases, with 15 bases separating them. The CDR3 loop spans 17 amino acids. The germline V gene encodes CDR1 KGHSH and CDR2 LQKENI. Details on this clone: Its target is unknown.

Here immunoSEQ multiplex PCR was the method, and the copy in TCRdb shows in-frame clones only, minus some. The sample contains some 120,000 clones, over 75% of which appear only once. Findings and limits, study-wide: With two AZD1222 doses given, Spike-specific TCR breadth and depth both rose. As reported, nearly half of all spike-specific TCRs target variant regions that are unmutated. Repertoire sampling was restricted to post-peak T cell response timepoints.

This TCR derives from an adult in good health. This sample comprised peripheral blood, obtained on day 0 of AZD1222 vaccination. The rearrangement links TRBV18 to TRBJ1-3; unclear D gene. The CDR3 nucleotides are TGTGCCAGCTCACCGGCCCCCGGACGGTACTCTGGAAACACCATATATTTT. Translating it yields CASSPAPGRYSGNTIYF.